This T cell receptor (beta chain) was sequenced in a study of T cell changes during pregnancy in multiple sclerosis. Germline V gene sequence: CDR1 MGHRA, CDR2 YSYEKL. The junction had 18 bases not matched to a gene; V was cut back by 4 bases and J by 2 bases. This CDR3 is 19 amino acids long. Sequencing used immunoSEQ multiplex PCR; TCRdb keeps in-frame clones, though not all of them. The sample shows over 50,000 clones, roughly 90% of them seen only once. The rearrangement links TRBV4-1 to TRBJ2-3, with 7 positions matching TRBD1. The TCR comes from a female donor with multiple sclerosis, enrolled in a pregnancy study. The sample here was peripheral blood, taken in the first trimester of pregnancy. The CDR3 DNA reads TGCGCCAGCAGCCGGTGGGACGGACAGTCCAGGGGGATCACAGATACGCAGTATTTT. Its translation is CASSRWDGQSRGITDTQYF.